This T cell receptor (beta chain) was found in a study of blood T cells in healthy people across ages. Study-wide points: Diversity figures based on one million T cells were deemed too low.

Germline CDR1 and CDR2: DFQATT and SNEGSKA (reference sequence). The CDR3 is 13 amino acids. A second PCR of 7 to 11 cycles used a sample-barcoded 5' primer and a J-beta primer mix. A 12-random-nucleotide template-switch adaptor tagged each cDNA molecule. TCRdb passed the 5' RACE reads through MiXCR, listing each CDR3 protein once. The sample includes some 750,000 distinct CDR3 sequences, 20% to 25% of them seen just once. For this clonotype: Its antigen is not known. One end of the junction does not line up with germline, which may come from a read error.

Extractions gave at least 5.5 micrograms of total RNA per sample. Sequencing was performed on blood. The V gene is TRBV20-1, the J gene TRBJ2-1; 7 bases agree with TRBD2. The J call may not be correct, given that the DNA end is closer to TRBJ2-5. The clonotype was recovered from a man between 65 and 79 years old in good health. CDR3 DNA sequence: TGCAGTGCGGGCGGGGGACCTCAAGAGGCCCAGTACTTC. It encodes CSAGGGPQEAQYF.